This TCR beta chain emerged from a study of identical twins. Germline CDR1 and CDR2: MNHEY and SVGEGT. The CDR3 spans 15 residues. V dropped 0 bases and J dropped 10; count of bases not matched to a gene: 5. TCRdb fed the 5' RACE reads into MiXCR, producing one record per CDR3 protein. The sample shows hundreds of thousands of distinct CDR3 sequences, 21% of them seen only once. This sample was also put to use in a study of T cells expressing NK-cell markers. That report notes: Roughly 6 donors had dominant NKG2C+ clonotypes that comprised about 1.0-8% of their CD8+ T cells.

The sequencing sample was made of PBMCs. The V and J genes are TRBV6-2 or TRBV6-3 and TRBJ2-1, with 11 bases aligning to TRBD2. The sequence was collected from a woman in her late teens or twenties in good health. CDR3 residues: CASSYSGLAGGEQFF. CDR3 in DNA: TGTGCCAGCAGTTACTCTGGGCTAGCGGGAGGCGAGCAGTTCTTC.